One sample yielded the 20 T cell receptor beta chains listed below, sequenced in a study of T cell responses to AZD1222 COVID-19 vaccine. The data were produced by immunoSEQ multiplex PCR, yet TCRdb's version contains in-frame clones alone and is incomplete. The sample has just under 90,000 clones; approximately 91% are singletons. Sequenced material: peripheral blood, taken on day 0 of AZD1222 vaccination. The receptors were gathered from an adult in good health.

The chain couples TRBV6-6 to TRBJ2-7; D is perhaps TRBD1 (6 bases). Germline V CDR1 and CDR2: MNHNY, SVGAGI (reference sequence). V was pared by 5 bases and J by 2 bases, with 10 bases between. This CDR3 has 13 residues. CDR3: CASSPEGAYEQYF. The CDR3 nucleotides read TGTGCCAGCAGTCCTGAGGGGGCCTACGAGCAGTACTTC.

J is TRBJ2-3 and V is TRBV5-8; 8 nucleotides line up with TRBD2. The CDR3 consists of 14 residues. Germline CDR1 reads SGHTS; CDR2 reads YDEGEE. V trimming: 2 bases; J trimming: 1 base; junction bases outside the gene matches: 0. The CDR3 DNA reads as TGTGCCAGCAGCTTAGCGGGAGGCACAGATACGCAGTATTTT. It yields the protein CASSLAGGTDTQYF.

J is TRBJ2-1 and V is TRBV2, with a weak D call TRBD2 (5 bases). The germline CDR1 and CDR2 sequences are SNHLY and FYNNEI. V was clipped by 2 bases and J by 4 bases, with 15 bases between them. The CDR3 is 16 amino acids. The CDR3 loop reads CASSERGLARYNEQFF. CDR3 DNA: TGTGCCAGCAGTGAAAGAGGGCTAGCAAGATACAATGAGCAGTTCTTC.

The chain joins TRBV7-3 to TRBJ2-1; 13 nucleotides agree with TRBD2. The CDR3 totals 17 residues. Trimming cost V 5 bases and J 2 bases; bases outside gene matches: 6. Germline assignment: CDR1 SGHTA and CDR2 FQGTGA. The CDR3 region is CASSQGLAGFPYNEQFF. The CDR3 DNA sequence: TGTGCCAGCAGCCAGGGACTAGCGGGATTTCCCTACAATGAGCAGTTCTTC.

The V call is TRBV10-2, the J call TRBJ2-3, with a weak D call TRBD1 (6 bases). Germline V gene sequence: CDR1 WSHSY, CDR2 SAAADI. The CDR3 is made up of 16 amino acids. Trimming took off 9 bases at V and 2 bases at J, with 21 bases between the two ends. In nucleotides, the CDR3 is TGCGCCAGTTCTTTCTCCGGGACAACTTACACAGATACGCAGTATTTT. Residues: CASSFSGTTYTDTQYF.

The chain links TRBV4-1 to TRBJ1-2; a weak D match, TRBD1 (5 bases). Deletions cut 3 bases from V and 6 bases from J, with 14 bases between. CDR1 and CDR2 (germline): MGHRA, YSYEKL. The CDR3 contains 14 residues. CDR3: CASSHPLRADGYTF. The CDR3 coding sequence is TGCGCCAGCAGCCACCCACTCAGGGCTGATGGCTACACCTTC.

The chain employs TRBV2 and TRBJ1-2; D may be TRBD1 (5 bases). Between the trimmed V and J ends, which lost 4 bases and 4 bases, there was a span of 13 bases. The CDR3 covers 14 residues. Germline lookup yields CDR1 SNHLY and CDR2 FYNNEI. The CDR3 loop reads CASSVSGNRYGYTF. In DNA, the CDR3 is TGTGCCAGCAGTGTATCAGGGAATCGCTATGGCTACACCTTC.

The V gene is TRBV27, the J gene TRBJ2-3; D perhaps matches TRBD2 (5 bases). In germline, CDR1 is MNHEY, CDR2 SMNVEV (reference sequence). This CDR3 contains 14 residues. V was clipped by 4 bases and J by 4 bases, with 12 bases between them. CDR3 in amino acids: CASSSGNLPDTQYF. In DNA, the CDR3 is TGTGCCAGCAGTTCGGGAAACCTCCCAGATACGCAGTATTTT.

The J gene is TRBJ2-3, the V gene TRBV18, with D maybe TRBD1 (6 bases). Trimming shortened V by 4 bases and J by 2 bases, and 16 bases separated the two germline ends. The CDR3 is 16 amino acids. Germline V gene lookup returns CDR1 KGHSH and CDR2 LQKENI. The CDR3: CASSHRDLTFTDTQYF. The CDR3 coding sequence is TGTGCCAGCTCACACAGGGACCTTACCTTCACAGATACGCAGTATTTT.

This chain joins TRBV6-2 or TRBV6-3 and TRBJ2-7; 7 positions agree with TRBD2. V trimming: 2 bases; J trimming: 2 bases; junction bases outside the gene matches: 6. Germline assignment: CDR1 MNHEY and CDR2 SVGEGT. The CDR3 is 15 residues long. The DNA for the CDR3 is TGTGCCAGCAGTTACCCGGGACTACCCGCCTACGAGCAGTACTTC. Encoded protein: CASSYPGLPAYEQYF.

J is TRBJ2-7 and V is TRBV11-2; D possibly matches TRBD1 or TRBD2 (5 bases each). The CDR3 runs 13 residues. Per germline, CDR1 SGHAT and CDR2 FQNNGV. V was shortened by 1 base and J by 3 bases, with 7 bases between the two germline ends. DNA for the CDR3: TGTGCCAGCAGCTTAGTGAGGGGCTACGAGCAGTACTTC. Translation: CASSLVRGYEQYF.

The chain joins TRBV15 to TRBJ1-4, with a weak D call TRBD1 (5 bases). The germline V and J ends were trimmed by 1 base and 2 bases, with 14 bases remaining between them. The CDR3 is 17 residues long. The germline V gene encodes CDR1 LNHNV and CDR2 YYDKDF (reference sequence). The CDR3 nucleotides are TGTGCCACCAGCAGAGGTCAGGGAATTGCGACTAATGAAAAACTGTTTTTT. Its protein is CATSRGQGIATNEKLFF.

This rearrangement joins TRBV30 to TRBJ1-5; TRBD1 is a possible D gene (6 bases). Trimming stripped 3 bases from V and 2 bases from J, with 11 bases between. The germline V gene encodes CDR1 GTSNPN and CDR2 SVGIG (reference sequence). This CDR3 is 14 amino acids long. Written as DNA, the CDR3 is TGTGCCTGGAGCCACAGGGACCGCAATCAGCCCCAGCATTTT. It yields the protein CAWSHRDRNQPQHF.

The chain has TRBV5-1 and TRBJ2-2; 7 nucleotides match TRBD1. Germline trimming cut 3 bases from V and 4 bases from J; bases unmatched to any gene: 6. Germline CDR1 is SGHRS and CDR2 is YFSETQ. The CDR3 has 15 amino acids. CDR3 coding DNA: TGCGCCAGCAGCTCAGACAGGGTCGGCACCGGGGAGCTGTTTTTT. It specifies CASSSDRVGTGELFF. Filled out from reference TRBV5-1 and TRBJ2-2, the complete variable domain reads KAGVTQTPRYLIKTRGQQVTLSCSPISGHRSVSWYQQTPGQGLQFLFEYFSETQRNKGNFPGRFSGRQFSNSRSEMNVSTLELGDSALYLCASSSDRVGTGELFFGEGSRLTVL.

The CDR3 protein is CASRYQLRDSGYTF. DNA of the CDR3: TGTGCCAGCAGGTACCAGTTGAGGGATAGTGGCTACACCTTC. The V and J genes are TRBV6-2 or TRBV6-3 and TRBJ1-2; no clear D. The germline V and J ends were trimmed by 6 bases and 7 bases, with 18 bases remaining between them. The CDR3 loop spans 14 amino acids. Germline CDR1 is MNHEY and CDR2 is SVGEGT.

V and J are TRBV27 and TRBJ1-3; D call uncertain. CDR1 is MNHEY and CDR2 is SMNVEV in the germline V gene (reference sequence). This CDR3 region has 15 residues. The V gene lost 6 bases and the J gene lost 0 bases, with 12 bases spanning the gap. The CDR3 loop reads CASRPNRHSGNTIYF. DNA of the CDR3: TGTGCCAGCAGACCCAACAGACACTCTGGAAACACCATATATTTT.

As concerns this clone: This sample also contains other DNA sequences that code for the same CDR3. The chain's CDR3 is CATSRDRVGDEQFF. The CDR3 DNA follows: TGTGCCACCAGCAGAGATCGGGTAGGGGATGAGCAGTTCTTC. The V gene is TRBV15, the J gene TRBJ2-1; maybe TRBD1 (5 bases). Germline lookup yields CDR1 LNHNV and CDR2 YYDKDF (reference sequence). V lost 0 bases and J 8 bases, leaving 11 bases between the germline ends. The CDR3 length is 14 residues. The full variable domain, with the rest looked up from reference TRBV15 and TRBJ2-1, is DAMVIQNPRYQVTQFGKPVTLSCSQTLNHNVMYWYQQKSSQAPKLLFHYYDKDFNNEADTPDNFQSRRPNTSFCFLDIRSPGLGDTAMYLCATSRDRVGDEQFFGPGTRLTVL.

This chain's CDR3 is CASSLRSGTNTGELFF. CDR3 bases: TGTGCCAGCAGCTTAAGGAGCGGGACCAACACCGGGGAGCTGTTTTTT. The chain carries TRBV7-8 and TRBJ2-2; 7 bases agree with TRBD2. This CDR3 spans 16 amino acids. Germline V gene lookup returns CDR1 SGHVS and CDR2 FQNEAQ. J lost 2 bases, V lost 2 bases, and 5 bases had no gene match.

This clone was counted a few times. Other DNA sequences from this sample encode an identical CDR3 as well. This sequence joins TRBV29-1 and TRBJ1-1; 7 nucleotides align to TRBD1. The CDR3 is 13 amino acids. J was trimmed by 0 bases and V by 6 bases; bases with no gene match: 4. The germline gives CDR1 SQVTM, CDR2 ANQGSEA. CDR3 amino acids: CSVPGQLNTEAFF. The CDR3 DNA reads TGCAGCGTGCCGGGACAGTTGAACACTGAAGCTTTCTTT.

In this sample, this clone turned up a few times. The CDR3 region has the DNA TGTGCCAGCAGCACCAGCGGGAGTGACTCCTACGAGCAGTACTTC. Translation: CASSTSGSDSYEQYF. The V gene is TRBV7-9, the J gene TRBJ2-7; 8 bases align to TRBD2. CDR1 SEHNR and CDR2 FQNEAQ come from the germline V gene (reference sequence). This CDR3 region has 15 residues. The junction had 6 bases not matched to a gene; V was cut back by 5 bases and J by 0 bases.